The clone carrying this TCR beta chain appeared a few times. Its target is not known. Trimming removed 4 bases from V and 2 bases from J, with 10 bases in between. This CDR3 comprises 14 residues. CDR1 and CDR2 from the germline V gene are SGHTA and FQGNSA. The sample belongs to a study of T cell repertoires in cytomegalovirus infection. The overall study: Carrying CMV and the relevant HLA type showed in public TCR beta signatures. The study's findings and limits: Within the response measured ex vivo, HLA-C-restricted CMV-specific TCR beta clonotypes were dominant.

TCRdb processed the reads anew with MiXCR; each CDR3 protein has one entry. The sample has fewer than 300,000 distinct CDR3 sequences, over 20% seen once. V usage is TRBV7-2 and J usage is TRBJ2-3; D is unclear. The sequence came from a human donor in good health (CMV status not recorded). Some clones in this sample may be carry-over from other donors' samples. What was sequenced was PBMCs. CDR3 nucleotides: TGTGCCAGCAGCTGGGATTTCGACACAGATACGCAGTATTTT. This codes for CASSWDFDTDTQYF. Based on the CDR3 plus reference TRBV7-2 and TRBJ2-3, the full variable domain is GAGVSQSPSNKVTEKGKDVELRCDPISGHTALYWYRQSLGQGLEFLIYFQGNSAPDKSGLPSDRFSAERTGGSVSTLTIQRTQQEDSAVYLCASSWDFDTDTQYFGPGTRLTVL.